This is a list of T cell receptor beta chains from one sample in a study of technical replicates of blood from several donors. Assay used: immunoSEQ multiplex PCR; TCRdb lists only in-frame clones, some missing. The data show about 93,000 clones, about 95% seen once. Material: T cells isolated from PBMCs. Receptor source: a human donor in good health. CDR3s include the opening cysteine and the closing phenylalanine or tryptophan. A D gene is named only where the DNA matches it firmly. A clone size is listed for some rows: how often the clone was seen (once, few, many), or a class if it is expanded.

j_gene,v_gene,d_gene,abundance,CDR3aa,CDR3nt
TRBJ2-1,TRBV5-1,TRBD2,NA,CASRGGGSGGAASYNEQFF,TGCGCCAGCCGAGGGGGTGGTAGCGGGGGGGCCGCCTCCTACAATGAGCAGTTCTTC
TRBJ2-7,TRBV27,TRBD2,NA,CASSKLMGLAGGDLIYEQYF,TGTGCCAGCAGTAAACTAATGGGACTAGCGGGAGGGGACTTAATTTACGAGCAGTACTTC
TRBJ1-4,TRBV27,NA,NA,CASSLSVREKLFF,TGTGCCAGCAGTTTATCAGTGCGTGAAAAACTGTTTTTT
TRBJ1-5,TRBV6-1,TRBD1,NA,CATMDRVINQPQHF,TGTGCCACCATGGACAGGGTCATAAATCAGCCCCAGCATTTT
TRBJ1-1,TRBV7-9,NA,NA,CASSPGAEAFF,TGTGCCAGCAGCCCAGGGGCTGAAGCTTTCTTT
TRBJ2-3,TRBV10-3,TRBD2,NA,CAISEPQRGYTDTQYF,TGTGCCATCAGTGAGCCGCAGCGGGGGTACACAGATACGCAGTATTTT
TRBJ2-7,TRBV19,NA,NA,CASSAGQDSYEQYF,TGTGCCAGTTCAGCAGGACAAGACTCCTACGAGCAGTACTTC
TRBJ1-1,TRBV6-5,TRBD1,once,CASRPGQVFEAFF,TGTGCCAGCAGACCGGGACAGGTGTTTGAAGCTTTCTTT
TRBJ2-7,TRBV6-1,NA,NA,CASLPLDRSYEQYF,TGTGCCAGCCTTCCCCTAGATAGGTCCTACGAGCAGTACTTC
TRBJ1-1,TRBV27,NA,once,CASSLTGHMNTEAFF,TGTGCCAGCAGTTTAACAGGGCACATGAACACTGAAGCTTTCTTT
TRBJ2-1,TRBV5-4,TRBD1,NA,CASSPGQLSYNEQFF,TGTGCCAGCAGCCCGGGACAGCTCTCCTACAATGAGCAGTTCTTC
TRBJ2-1,TRBV19,NA,NA,CASREEWSYNEQFF,TGTGCCAGTCGCGAGGAGTGGTCCTACAATGAGCAGTTCTTC
TRBJ1-2,TRBV9,NA,NA,CASSVNTGKSGYTF,TGTGCCAGCAGCGTAAATACAGGGAAGAGTGGCTACACCTTC
TRBJ1-5,TRBV18,NA,once,CASSHMDSASGQPQHF,TGTGCCAGCTCACATATGGACAGCGCTTCAGGTCAGCCCCAGCATTTT
TRBJ2-3,TRBV30,TRBD2,NA,CAWSGGAFTDTQYF,TGTGCCTGGAGCGGGGGGGCTTTCACAGATACGCAGTATTTT
TRBJ1-3,TRBV6-1,NA,NA,CASTPFGNTIYF,TGTGCCAGCACCCCTTTTGGAAACACCATATATTTT
TRBJ2-7,TRBV29-1,NA,NA,CSVEWVDNYEQYF,TGCAGCGTTGAATGGGTGGACAACTACGAGCAGTACTTC
TRBJ1-1,TRBV7-2,NA,NA,CASSLEWLGRMNTEAFF,TGTGCCAGCAGCTTAGAGTGGTTGGGGCGGATGAACACTGAAGCTTTCTTT
TRBJ2-3,TRBV5-1,TRBD1,NA,CASSPGDRVSDTQYF,TGCGCCAGCAGCCCTGGGGACAGGGTCTCAGATACGCAGTATTTT
TRBJ2-1,TRBV5-1,NA,NA,CASKVRGIEQFF,TGCGCCAGCAAGGTCAGGGGTATTGAGCAGTTCTTC
TRBJ1-4,TRBV10-3,NA,NA,CAIGGGQPNEKLFF,TGTGCCATCGGAGGTGGGCAGCCTAATGAAAAACTGTTTTTT
TRBJ1-4,TRBV18,NA,few,CASSPPSLLKLFF,TGTGCCAGCTCACCACCGTCACTCTTGAAACTGTTTTTT
TRBJ2-7,TRBV6-1,TRBD1,NA,CASSETGKYYEQYF,TGTGCCAGCAGTGAGACAGGGAAGTACTACGAGCAGTACTTC
TRBJ1-5,TRBV19,NA,NA,CASSMGWSSGVSNQPQHF,TGTGCCAGTAGTATGGGGTGGTCTTCCGGGGTTAGCAATCAGCCCCAGCATTTT
TRBJ2-7,TRBV5-1,TRBD1,NA,CASRPGTGPEQYF,TGCGCCAGCAGGCCCGGGACAGGGCCCGAGCAGTACTTC
TRBJ1-1,TRBV6-1,NA,NA,CASSATEIKAFF,TGTGCCAGCAGTGCGACAGAGATTAAAGCTTTCTTT
TRBJ2-7,TRBV10-1,NA,NA,CATSRGPYEQYF,TGCGCCACTTCTAGGGGCCCCTACGAGCAGTACTTC
TRBJ2-7,TRBV4-1,NA,once,CASSQGTGNYEQYF,TGCGCCAGCAGCCAAGGGACGGGAAACTACGAGCAGTACTTC
TRBJ2-1,TRBV21-1,NA,NA,CASSNLRTSEYNEQFF,TGTGCCAGCAGCAACCTCCGGACTAGCGAGTACAATGAGCAGTTCTTC
TRBJ2-1,TRBV5-5,NA,once,CASSLAPRSAAYNEQFF,TGTGCCAGCAGCTTGGCCCCTCGTAGCGCGGCCTACAATGAGCAGTTCTTC
TRBJ1-3,TRBV6-5,NA,NA,CASRETGAGNTIYF,TGTGCCAGCAGAGAGACAGGTGCCGGAAACACCATATATTTT
TRBJ1-1,TRBV28,NA,few,CASSETGRQGEAFF,TGTGCCAGCAGTGAGACAGGACGACAAGGTGAAGCTTTCTTT
TRBJ2-4,TRBV28,NA,NA,CASTQAQQIKNIQYF,TGTGCCAGCACCCAGGCCCAACAGATAAAAAACATTCAGTACTTC
TRBJ1-5,TRBV7-2,NA,once,CASSLQGGNQPQHF,TGTGCCAGCAGCTTACAGGGAGGGAATCAGCCCCAGCATTTT
TRBJ2-7,TRBV19,NA,NA,CASSAGQPPNYEQYF,TGTGCCAGTAGTGCGGGACAGCCCCCGAACTACGAGCAGTACTTC
TRBJ1-2,TRBV5-1,NA,NA,CASSKETGANYGYTF,TGCGCCAGCAGCAAGGAAACAGGCGCGAACTATGGCTACACCTTC
TRBJ2-7,TRBV19,TRBD1,NA,CASNDRGRGYEQYF,TGTGCCAGTAATGACAGGGGGCGCGGGTACGAGCAGTACTTC
TRBJ1-1,TRBV5-4,TRBD1,NA,CASSPGGGNTEAFF,TGTGCCAGCAGCCCGGGAGGGGGCAACACTGAAGCTTTCTTT
TRBJ1-1,TRBV27,NA,once,CASSFQGWTEAFF,TGTGCCAGCAGTTTTCAGGGGTGGACTGAAGCTTTCTTT
TRBJ2-3,TRBV7-9,NA,NA,CASSPTGGPTSTDTQYF,TGTGCCAGCAGCCCGACTGGAGGGCCCACGAGCACAGATACGCAGTATTTT
TRBJ2-3,TRBV6-1,TRBD2,NA,CASSVSILAGGEDTQYF,TGTGCCAGCAGTGTCTCCATACTAGCGGGGGGAGAAGATACGCAGTATTTT
TRBJ2-2,TRBV27,TRBD1,NA,CASSGQGSFSRELFF,TGTGCCAGCTCGGGACAGGGTAGTTTCAGCAGGGAGCTGTTTTTT
TRBJ2-3,TRBV29-1,NA,NA,CSLLGAANTQYF,TGCAGCCTCCTAGGGGCCGCAAATACGCAGTATTTT